This T cell receptor beta chain is drawn from a study of shared clonotypes between healthy human individuals. Looking at the study overall: CD4 naive and memory got three plates each, CD8 naive two, CD8 memory one.

As regards this clone: The antigen is undetermined.

General study findings and limits: Only a few donors were included, so the genetic and exposure-history diversity represented was limited.

V was pared by 0 bases and J by 3 bases, with 9 bases between. Germline CDR1 is SNHLY and CDR2 is FYNNEI. This CDR3 has 16 amino acids. Sequenced by immunoSEQ multiplex PCR; TCRdb stores in-frame clones only, minus some. The profile shows more than 1,200,000 clones, roughly 98.5% of them singletons. This sequence was found in a man younger than 40 in good health. This sequence joins TRBV2 and TRBJ2-6; D not certain. Material for sequencing was naive CD4+ T cells sorted from blood. Described subset: CD45RA+ positively selected. In nucleotides, the CDR3 is TGTGCCAGCAGTGAAGCGCAAATATTTGGGGCCAACGTCCTGACTTTC. As protein: CASSEAQIFGANVLTF.